The clone carrying this TCR beta chain occurred many times. Antigen: not known. This sample is drawn from a study of breast tumors, draining lymph nodes, adjacent tissues. The CDR3 runs 14 residues. J gave up 3 bases and V 5 bases, and 7 bases lay outside the gene matches. Germline values: CDR1 MGHRA, CDR2 YSYEKL. One entry per CDR3 protein results from TCRdb running MiXCR on the multiplex PCR reads. The sample shows about 130,000 distinct CDR3 sequences, 20% to 25% of them seen only once. The lymph nodes were axillary draining lymph nodes from breast cancer patients. Study-level points and caveats: Tumor and nontumor repertoires were significantly more similar in luminal-like than in basal-like breast cancer. Findings are consistent with lymph node origin and intratumoral expansion of most tumor T cells. Data only fit, rather than demonstrated, lymph node origin of most tumor T cells. Tumors had less TCR diversity than lymph nodes, more than nontumor tissue.

The clonotype originates from a female donor with breast cancer. Some clones in this sample may be carry-over from other donors' samples. What was sequenced was axillary lymph node tissue. The J gene is TRBJ2-7, the V gene TRBV4-1; TRBD1 aligns across 7 bases. The chain's CDR3 is CASSTGTDFYEQYF. In DNA form, the CDR3 reads TGCGCCAGCAGCACCGGGACAGACTTCTACGAGCAGTACTTC.